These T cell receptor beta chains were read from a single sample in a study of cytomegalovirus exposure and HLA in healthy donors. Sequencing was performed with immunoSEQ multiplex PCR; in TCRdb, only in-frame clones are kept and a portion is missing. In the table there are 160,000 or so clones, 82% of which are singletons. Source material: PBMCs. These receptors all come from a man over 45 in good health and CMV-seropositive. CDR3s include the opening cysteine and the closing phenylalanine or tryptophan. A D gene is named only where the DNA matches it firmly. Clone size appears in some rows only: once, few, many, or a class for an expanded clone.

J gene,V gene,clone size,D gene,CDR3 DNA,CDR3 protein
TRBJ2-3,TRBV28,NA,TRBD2,TGTGCCAGCAGTTTAGTAGCGGGAAGCACAGATACGCAGTATTTT,CASSLVAGSTDTQYF
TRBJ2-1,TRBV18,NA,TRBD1,TGTGCCAGCTCACCACCGGTTAGCTCAGGGGGAAGCGATGAGCAGTTCTTC,CASSPPVSSGGSDEQFF
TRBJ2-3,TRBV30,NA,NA,TGTGCCTGGAGCCCCACCGGGGGGCGCATAATGACAGATACGCAGTATTTT,CAWSPTGGRIMTDTQYF
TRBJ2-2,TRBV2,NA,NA,TGTGCCAGCAGTGACCGAGGATACACCGGGGAGCTGTTTTTT,CASSDRGYTGELFF
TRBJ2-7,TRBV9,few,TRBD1,TGTGCCAGCTCGGCAGAGGGACAGGGAAACTACGAGCAGTACTTC,CASSAEGQGNYEQYF
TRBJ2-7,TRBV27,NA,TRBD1,TGTGCCAGCAGTAACAGGGGGCGCAACTACGAGCAGTACTTC,CASSNRGRNYEQYF
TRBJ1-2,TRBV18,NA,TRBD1,TGTGCCAGCTCACCAGAGACAGGGCGGTACACCTTC,CASSPETGRYTF
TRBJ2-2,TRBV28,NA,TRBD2,TGTGCCAGCAGTCAACGGACTAGCGGGAGTGTTTTAACCGGGGAGCTGTTTTTT,CASSQRTSGSVLTGELFF
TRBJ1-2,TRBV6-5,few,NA,TGTGCCAGCAGTTACGTAGGACTTTGGCGCTACACCTTC,CASSYVGLWRYTF
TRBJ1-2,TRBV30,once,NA,TGTGCCTTTACGACTATCGGAGCTAACTATGGCTACACCTTC,CAFTTIGANYGYTF
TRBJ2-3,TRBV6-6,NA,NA,TGTGCCAGCGGGGGGGAGGGGGGCATTACAGATACGCAGTATTTT,CASGGEGGITDTQYF
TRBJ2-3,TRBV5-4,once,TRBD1,TGTGCCAGCAGCCCCTATTACAGGGGCACGCAGTATTTT,CASSPYYRGTQYF
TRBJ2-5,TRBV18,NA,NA,TGTGCCAGCTCACCACCCAGGACAATTTTGGGGGAGACCCAGTACTTC,CASSPPRTILGETQYF
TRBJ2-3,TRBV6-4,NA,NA,TGTGCCAGCAGTGATAAGCTAGTTTCAGATACGCAGTATTTT,CASSDKLVSDTQYF
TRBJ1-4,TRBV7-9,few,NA,TGTGCCAGCACCTTTGTCGACAGGCTAAATGAAAAACTGTTTTTT,CASTFVDRLNEKLFF
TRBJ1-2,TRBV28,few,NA,TGTGCCGCCTCACCGAGGGGGAGCTATGGCTACACCTTC,CAASPRGSYGYTF
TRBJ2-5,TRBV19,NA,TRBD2,TGTGCCAGTAGGACTAGCGGGAGAGGGGCGGAGACCCAGTACTTC,CASRTSGRGAETQYF
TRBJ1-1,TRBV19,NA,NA,TGTGCCAGTAGTAACGGGGAGGCTGAAGCTTTCTTT,CASSNGEAEAFF
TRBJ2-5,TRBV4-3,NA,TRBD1,TGCGCCAGCAGCCAATCCGACAGGGTTCGAGAGACCCAGTACTTC,CASSQSDRVRETQYF
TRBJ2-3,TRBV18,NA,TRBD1,TGTGCCAGCTCCGACAGGGGGGGCGGCACAGATACGCAGTATTTT,CASSDRGGGTDTQYF